This T cell receptor (beta chain) was profiled in a study of response to subunit inactivated influenza vaccine. Regarding the study as a whole: The study's authors posited that every seasonal influenza vaccination enlists few new T cells.

MiXCR, applied by TCRdb to the RT-PCR reads, yields one record per CDR3 protein. The sample lists fewer than 400,000 distinct CDR3 sequences, around a fifth occurring once. CDR3 length: 14 amino acids. V was pared by 4 bases and J by 5 bases, with 9 bases of the junction left unmatched. The V gene's germline CDR1 is SGHRS and CDR2 YFSETQ. In regard to this clonotype: Its cognate antigen is unknown.

The TCR was taken from a man between 50 and 75 years old who received an inactivated influenza vaccine. The genes are TRBV5-1 and TRBJ2-7; TRBD1 agrees at 7 bases. The sample consisted of PBMCs from blood, taken approximately 22 months after vaccination. CDR3 loop: CASSTGTAADEQYF. The CDR3 DNA sequence: TGCGCCAGCAGCACCGGGACAGCGGCCGACGAGCAGTACTTC.